A single sample is the source of the 16 T cell receptor beta chains below, sequenced in a study of neurological immune-mediated disorders. TCRdb re-analysed the 5' RACE reads in MiXCR, keeping a single row per CDR3 protein. The table lists roughly 80,000 distinct CDR3 sequences, roughly 10% of them singletons, with 1.7% in the top ten. Sequencing was carried out using PBMCs. The receptor set was obtained from a man between 50 and 59 years old in good health.

V gene TRBV20-1 combines with J gene TRBJ2-1, with 13 bases matching TRBD2. In germline, CDR1 is DFQATT, CDR2 SNEGSKA (reference sequence). With 8 bases clipped from V and 8 bases from J, the junction kept 6 bases outside the gene matches. This CDR3 is built from 13 residues. CDR3 coding DNA: TGCAGTTCCGGGACTAGCGGGAACGATGAGCAGTTCTTC. This translates into CSSGTSGNDEQFF.

This clonotype was seen repeatedly, ten times or more. CDR3 in DNA: TGTGCCAGCAGCCCCCCCGAGGAGCGGGGCACAGATACGCAGTATTTT. Residues: CASSPPEERGTDTQYF. The chain uses TRBV7-2 and TRBJ2-3; possible D gene TRBD2, 6 bases. The germline CDR1 and CDR2 sequences are SGHTA and FQGNSA. The CDR3 has 16 amino acids. V lost 5 bases to trimming and J lost 1 base, with 16 bases between them.

The sample holds many counts of this clonotype. The V and J genes are TRBV7-2 and TRBJ2-3; D perhaps matches TRBD2 (6 bases). The CDR3 totals 14 residues. V was trimmed by 3 bases and J by 4 bases, leaving 11 bases between them. Germline CDR1 SGHTA, CDR2 FQGNSA. CDR3 sequence (DNA): TGTGCCAGCAGCTTGGGACTTCCCCCAGATACGCAGTATTTT. This sequence encodes CASSLGLPPDTQYF.

The gene calls are TRBV5-1 and TRBJ2-1; D is possibly TRBD2 (6 bases). The germline CDR1 and CDR2 sequences are SGHRS and YFSETQ. This CDR3 has 16 amino acids. Trimming stripped 0 bases from V and 2 bases from J, with 12 bases between. The CDR3 is CASSLEWAGPYNEQFF. Here the CDR3 DNA reads TGCGCCAGCAGCTTGGAATGGGCGGGACCCTACAATGAGCAGTTCTTC. The full variable domain, its missing parts supplied by reference TRBV5-1 and TRBJ2-1, is KAGVTQTPRYLIKTRGQQVTLSCSPISGHRSVSWYQQTPGQGLQFLFEYFSETQRNKGNFPGRFSGRQFSNSRSEMNVSTLELGDSALYLCASSLEWAGPYNEQFFGPGTRLTVL.

This clonotype turned up a few times. The V and J genes are TRBV20-1 and TRBJ2-1; possibly TRBD2 for D (6 bases). This CDR3 is built from 13 residues. V was clipped by 5 bases and J by 3 bases, with 11 bases between them. In germline, CDR1 is DFQATT, CDR2 SNEGSKA (reference sequence). CDR3 in DNA: TGCAGTGCTCCTAGCGTATACTACAATGAGCAGTTCTTC. Translation: CSAPSVYYNEQFF.

This clonotype showed up just a few times. Here the CDR3 DNA reads TGTGCCAGCAGTTTAAGACAGGGGAGCCACGAGCAGTACTTC. Protein: CASSLRQGSHEQYF. This chain uses TRBV28 with TRBJ2-7; 8 positions match TRBD1. The CDR3 is 14 residues long. The germline V gene encodes CDR1 MDHEN and CDR2 SYDVKM. V trimming: 2 bases; J trimming: 5 bases; junction bases outside the gene matches: 5.

The V call is TRBV7-6, the J call TRBJ2-1, with 12 nucleotides matching TRBD2. Trimming removed 5 bases from V and 9 bases from J; junction bases left unmatched: 8. Germline V gives CDR1 SGHVS, CDR2 FNYEAQ. CDR3 length: 15 amino acids. This chain's CDR3 is CASSQGLAGLGEQFF. The CDR3 nucleotides are TGTGCCAGCAGCCAGGGACTAGCGGGTCTGGGTGAGCAGTTCTTC.

At least ten counts were recorded for this clonotype. The chain is built from TRBV28 and TRBJ1-1, with D possibly being TRBD1 (6 bases). Per the germline V gene, CDR1 is MDHEN and CDR2 is SYDVKM. V shed 8 bases and J shed 7 bases, with 20 bases lying between them. This CDR3 contains 14 residues. CDR3 DNA: TGTGCCAGCGGGCGAGGGGGGTTATTTTTTGAAGCTTTCTTT. Protein: CASGRGGLFFEAFF.

The table lists this clonotype with a few counts. J is TRBJ2-5 and V is TRBV20-1; either TRBD1 or TRBD2 may fit D (6 bases each). This CDR3 region has 11 residues. Germline V CDR1 and CDR2: DFQATT, SNEGSKA (reference sequence). The V and J ends lost 4 bases and 6 bases respectively, with 9 bases between them. In DNA, the CDR3 is TGCAGTGCTACGGGGGCTAAGACCCAGTACTTC. It yields the protein CSATGAKTQYF.

This clonotype was recorded at least ten times. This rearrangement joins TRBV20-1 to TRBJ2-2; D is possibly TRBD2 (6 bases). Per germline, CDR1 DFQATT and CDR2 SNEGSKA (reference sequence). V dropped 3 bases and J dropped 5 bases, with 13 bases sitting between them. The CDR3 covers 14 residues. The CDR3 spells CSASPGSGTGELFF. The CDR3 region has the DNA TGCAGTGCTAGTCCCGGGAGTGGTACCGGGGAGCTGTTTTTT.

The genes are TRBV25-1 and TRBJ1-1, with D perhaps TRBD1 (5 bases). Germline V gene sequence: CDR1 MGHDK, CDR2 SYGVNS. With 3 bases removed from V and 4 bases from J, the gap between germline ends came to 21 bases. This CDR3 region has 17 residues. CDR3 nucleotide sequence: TGTGCCAGCAGTGATGAGACATTCCCCCTAAGGGGCACTGAAGCTTTCTTT. Its translation: CASSDETFPLRGTEAFF.

In its sample, this clonotype was seen many times. At one of its ends the junction is not consistent with the germline gene, which may arise from a read error. V is TRBV7-2 and J is TRBJ2-7; 7 nucleotides match TRBD1. The CDR3 length is 11 residues. Germline CDR1 is SGHTA and CDR2 is FQGNSA. In DNA form, the CDR3 reads TGTGCCAGCAGCCGACTCGGGACAGTAGCCTTC. This encodes CASSRLGTVAF.

This clonotype was found many times. The chain recombines TRBV3-1 with TRBJ1-5; D unresolved. The CDR3 length is 13 residues. Deletions cut 1 base from V and 2 bases from J, with 3 bases between. The germline V gene encodes CDR1 LGHDT and CDR2 YNNKEL (reference sequence). The CDR3 loop reads CASSQVGNQPQHF. CDR3 nucleotides: TGTGCCAGCAGCCAAGTAGGCAATCAGCCCCAGCATTTT.

This clonotype has ten or more counts. The chain recombines TRBV5-1 with TRBJ1-5; D gene ambiguous. Germline V gives CDR1 SGHRS, CDR2 YFSETQ. The CDR3 is 12 amino acids. The V and J ends lost 2 bases and 4 bases respectively, with 4 bases between them. The CDR3 bases are TGCGCCAGCAGCTTTATGAATCAGCCCCAGCATTTT. It yields the protein CASSFMNQPQHF.

A few counts support this clonotype. This rearrangement joins TRBV6-2 or TRBV6-3 to TRBJ2-3; D might be TRBD2 (6 bases). The length of the CDR3 is 15 residues. Germline CDR1 reads MNHEY; CDR2 reads SVGEGT. Trimming pared 2 bases from V and 1 base from J, leaving 10 bases between. CDR3 coding DNA: TGTGCCAGCAGTTACGACGGAGGGGGCACAGATACGCAGTATTTT. This sequence encodes CASSYDGGGTDTQYF.

In this sample, this clonotype turned up many times. The J gene is TRBJ2-1, the V gene TRBV28; TRBD2 might be the D (6 bases). Germline values: CDR1 MDHEN, CDR2 SYDVKM. Trimming left V 1 base short and J 5 bases short, with 12 bases between. The CDR3 is 15 residues long. The CDR3, as DNA: TGTGCCAGCAGTTTATTGGGGACTGAAAACAATGAGCAGTTCTTC. Amino acids: CASSLLGTENNEQFF.